The 5 T cell receptor beta chains presented below share a single source sample, sequenced in a study of graft-versus-host responses after intestinal transplantation. Some clones are missing from TCRdb's copy, which holds only in-frame ones; the method was immunoSEQ multiplex PCR. The sample includes over 15,000 clones, 75% to 95% of them seen just once. This specimen consisted of PBMCs, obtained around 350 days after transplant. The receptors stem from a human patient who received an intestinal transplant, so some T cells may come from the graft donor.

The V call is TRBV6-1, the J call TRBJ2-7, with 10 bases fitting TRBD1. From germline, CDR1 is MNHNS and CDR2 SASEGT. V lost 7 bases, J lost 1 base, and 7 bases stayed unmatched. The CDR3 runs 15 residues. The CDR3, as DNA: TGTGCCAGCAAAAAGGGGGGACAGGGGTCCTACGAGCAGTACTTC. Its translation is CASKKGGQGSYEQYF.

CDR3 in amino acids: CASSYGRGRFETQYF. CDR3 DNA: TGTGCCAGCAGTTACGGCAGGGGCCGTTTTGAGACCCAGTACTTC. The V gene is TRBV6-5, the J gene TRBJ2-5; tentatively, D is TRBD1 (6 bases). The CDR3 covers 15 residues. Germline assignment: CDR1 MNHEY and CDR2 SVGAGI. The ends were cut back, 2 bases at V and 5 bases at J, with 15 bases in the middle.

The V gene is TRBV13, the J gene TRBJ2-1; 7 nucleotides match TRBD1. This CDR3 spans 15 amino acids. Germline V gene sequence: CDR1 PRHDT, CDR2 FYEKMQ (reference sequence). Losses at the gene ends were 5 bases for V and 0 bases for J; bases not matched to a gene: 4. The DNA of the CDR3 is TGTGCCAGCAGCACGGGACAGTTCTCCTACAATGAGCAGTTCTTC. Translating it yields CASSTGQFSYNEQFF.

V is TRBV5-5 and J is TRBJ2-7; TRBD1 aligns across 7 bases. Germline CDR1 reads SGHKS; CDR2 reads YYEKEE (reference sequence). V lost 0 bases and J lost 3; bases outside the gene matches: 12. The CDR3 is 17 residues long. CDR3 loop: CASSLDWEGGADYEQYF. CDR3 nucleotide sequence: TGTGCCAGCAGCTTGGATTGGGAAGGGGGCGCGGACTACGAGCAGTACTTC.

This clone was observed once. CDR3 protein: CASSLDQKGVQFF. CDR3 DNA sequence: TGTGCCAGCAGCTTAGATCAAAAGGGGGTGCAGTTCTTC. This chain connects TRBV11-2 to TRBJ2-1, with D perhaps TRBD1 (6 bases). There are 13 residues in the CDR3. Per the germline V gene, CDR1 is SGHAT and CDR2 is FQNNGV. The germline V and J ends were trimmed by 0 bases and 12 bases, with 12 bases remaining between them.